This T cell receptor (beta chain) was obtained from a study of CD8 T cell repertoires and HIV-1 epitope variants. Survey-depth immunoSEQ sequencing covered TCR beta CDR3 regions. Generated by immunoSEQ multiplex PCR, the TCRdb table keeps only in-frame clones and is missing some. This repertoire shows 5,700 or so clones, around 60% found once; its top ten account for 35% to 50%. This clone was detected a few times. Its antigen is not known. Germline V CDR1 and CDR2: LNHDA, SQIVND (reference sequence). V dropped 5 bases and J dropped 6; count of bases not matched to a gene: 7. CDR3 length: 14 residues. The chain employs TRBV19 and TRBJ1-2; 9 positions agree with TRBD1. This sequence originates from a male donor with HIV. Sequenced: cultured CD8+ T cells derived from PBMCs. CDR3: CASSEGQGMDGYTF. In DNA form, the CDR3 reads TGTGCCAGTAGTGAGGGACAGGGAATGGATGGCTACACCTTC.